The 17 T cell receptor beta chains below were found in one sample sequenced in a study of T-cell reconstitution after alpha-beta-depleted transplantation in children. Molecular barcoding with unique molecular identifiers was used for the TCRbeta library. TCRdb re-called the PCR reads through MiXCR, storing one row per CDR3 protein. The sample yields 440,000 or so distinct CDR3 sequences, roughly 44% seen once. The source was PBMCs, collected before TCRalphabeta/CD19-depleted stem cell transplant. Receptor source: a girl aged 2 to 10 with aplastic anemia, due to receive a stem cell transplant.

At least ten counts were recorded for this clonotype. J is TRBJ1-2 and V is TRBV6-1; unclear D gene. This CDR3 has 13 amino acids. The V and J ends lost 5 bases and 2 bases respectively, with 9 bases between them. Germline CDR1 is MNHNS and CDR2 is SASEGT. The CDR3: CASSRFSNYGYTF. CDR3 DNA: TGTGCCAGCAGTCGGTTCAGCAACTATGGCTACACCTTC.

The V and J genes are TRBV10-3 and TRBJ1-5; D not resolved. The CDR3 length is 15 residues. Germline V gene sequence: CDR1 ENHRY, CDR2 SYGVKD. V lost 0 bases and J lost 4, with 10 bases in between. The CDR3 DNA is TGTGCCATCAGTGAGTCGTCACGGGAGAATCAGCCCCAGCATTTT. It is translated as CAISESSRENQPQHF.

The chain combines TRBV19 with TRBJ1-1; TRBD1 matches 11 bases. J gave up 3 bases and V 7 bases, and 10 bases lay outside the gene matches. From germline, CDR1 is LNHDA and CDR2 SQIVND (reference sequence). The CDR3 loop spans 16 amino acids. The CDR3 spells CASIPTRDRGYTEAFF. The CDR3 DNA follows: TGTGCCAGTATTCCAACAAGGGACAGGGGGTACACTGAAGCTTTCTTT.

This clonotype has a count of ten or more. J is TRBJ1-2 and V is TRBV6-5, with 7 bases identical to TRBD1. Germline V gene sequence: CDR1 MNHEY, CDR2 SVGAGI. This CDR3 comprises 13 residues. The trim removed 4 bases at V and 6 bases at J, leaving 5 bases unmatched. The CDR3 region has the DNA TGTGCCAGCAGTTTACAGGGGCTAAATGGCTACACCTTC. This codes for CASSLQGLNGYTF.

This chain uses TRBV5-5 with TRBJ1-5; 7 bases map to TRBD1. Germline CDR1 is SGHKS and CDR2 is YYEKEE (reference sequence). After removal of 3 bases from V and 16 bases from J, the junction contained 16 bases not matched to a gene. CDR3 length: 14 residues. The CDR3 coding sequence is TGTGCCAGCAGCTCGCTTCCTGACAGGGAAGAGGGACATTTT. Protein sequence: CASSSLPDREEGHF.

The chain joins TRBV5-1 to TRBJ2-7; TRBD1 might be the D (5 bases). CDR1 is SGHRS and CDR2 is YFSETQ in the germline V gene. CDR3 size: 14 residues. Trimming shortened V by 4 bases and J by 2 bases, and 13 bases separated the two germline ends. The CDR3 DNA follows: TGCGCCAGCAGCCCCCCCTGGGGCACCTACGAGCAGTACTTC. Translation gives CASSPPWGTYEQYF. Full variable domain (outside the CDR3, taken from reference TRBV5-1 and TRBJ2-7): KAGVTQTPRYLIKTRGQQVTLSCSPISGHRSVSWYQQTPGQGLQFLFEYFSETQRNKGNFPGRFSGRQFSNSRSEMNVSTLELGDSALYLCASSPPWGTYEQYFGPGTRLTVT.

The V call is TRBV11-1, the J call TRBJ2-1, with D unclear. The germline gives CDR1 SGHAT, CDR2 FQDESV (reference sequence). The germline V and J ends were trimmed by 5 bases and 1 base, with 21 bases remaining between them. This CDR3 spans 18 amino acids. The CDR3 bases are TGTGCCAGCAGCCGCCTGCCCCCAGCGATTGGGTCCTACAATGAGCAGTTCTTC. This encodes CASSRLPPAIGSYNEQFF. Together with reference TRBV11-1 and TRBJ2-1, the CDR3 gives the full variable domain: EAEVAQSPRYKITEKSQAVAFWCDPISGHATLYWYRQILGQGPELLVQFQDESVVDDSQLPKDRFSAERLKGVDSTLKIQPAELGDSAMYLCASSRLPPAIGSYNEQFFGPGTRLTVL.

V is TRBV6-6 and J is TRBJ1-1, with TRBD1 as a possible D gene (5 bases). The germline gives CDR1 MNHNY, CDR2 SVGAGI (reference sequence). V was trimmed by 4 bases and J by 7 bases, leaving 10 bases between them. CDR3 length: 12 amino acids. As DNA, the CDR3 is TGTGCCAGCAGTTCGGGGGGTTATGAAGCTTTCTTT. Its protein product is CASSSGGYEAFF.

This rearrangement joins TRBV28 to TRBJ1-1; a possible D gene is TRBD1 (5 bases). The CDR3 is made up of 12 amino acids. The V gene lost 4 bases and the J gene lost 11 bases, with 14 bases spanning the gap. CDR1 MDHEN and CDR2 SYDVKM come from the germline V gene. The CDR3 DNA follows: TGTGCCAGCAGTTCTGGCAGGGAGGATGCTTTCTTT. The encoded protein is CASSSGREDAFF.

V is TRBV20-1 and J is TRBJ2-1; TRBD1 agrees at 8 bases. Per the germline V gene, CDR1 is DFQATT and CDR2 is SNEGSKA (reference sequence). The V segment lost 5 bases and the J segment 4 bases; nucleotides outside the gene matches: 13. The CDR3 runs to 16 residues. The CDR3 nucleotides are TGCAGTGCTGCACACACGACAGGGGAAAGGTACAATGAGCAGTTCTTC. Translated: CSAAHTTGERYNEQFF.

V and J are TRBV2 and TRBJ2-1, with TRBD2 matching over 12 bases. The germline V gene has CDR1 SNHLY and CDR2 FYNNEI. This CDR3 contains 15 residues. V was clipped by 6 bases and J by 3 bases; unmatched bases: 3. The CDR3 reads CASRRTSGIYNEQFF. The CDR3 DNA reads as TGTGCCAGCAGACGGACTAGCGGGATCTACAATGAGCAGTTCTTC.

This clonotype has a handful of counts. The chain couples TRBV28 to TRBJ1-4; D remains ambiguous. The CDR3 totals 12 residues. Trimming left V 7 bases short and J 0 bases short, with 3 bases between. The germline V gene has CDR1 MDHEN and CDR2 SYDVKM. The CDR3 DNA sequence: TGTGCCAGCATGTCAACTAATGAAAAACTGTTTTTT. Translation: CASMSTNEKLFF.

The gene calls are TRBV5-1 and TRBJ2-2; 11 nucleotides line up with TRBD2. Germline loops: CDR1 SGHRS, CDR2 YFSETQ. The CDR3 is 16 residues long. The J segment lost 5 bases and the V segment lost 3 bases, leaving 6 bases of the junction unmatched. The CDR3 sequence is CASSSQLAGATGELFF. CDR3 bases: TGCGCCAGCAGCTCCCAACTAGCGGGAGCGACCGGGGAGCTGTTTTTT.

The chain is built from TRBV6-6 and TRBJ1-1, with D unclear. Trimming took off 5 bases at V and 3 bases at J, with 10 bases between the two ends. The CDR3 has 13 residues. Germline V gives CDR1 MNHNY, CDR2 SVGAGI (reference sequence). CDR3 amino acids: CASSKHSDTEAFF. In nucleotides, the CDR3 is TGTGCCAGCAGTAAACACAGTGACACTGAAGCTTTCTTT.

This clonotype has only a few counts. One end of the junction varies from germline; a read error may be responsible. The gene calls are TRBV5-1 and TRBJ2-5; 14 nucleotides match TRBD2. Germline V gene lookup returns CDR1 SGHRS and CDR2 YFSETQ. The CDR3 has 15 residues. The CDR3 reads CASRGLAGDQETQYF. The CDR3 DNA is TGTGCCAGCAGGGGACTAGCGGGGGACCAAGAGACCCAGTACTTC.

V is TRBV20-1 and J is TRBJ2-7, with 7 positions matching TRBD1. In germline, CDR1 is DFQATT, CDR2 SNEGSKA (reference sequence). Losses at the gene ends were 3 bases for V and 0 bases for J; bases not matched to a gene: 14. The CDR3 contains 17 residues. The chain's CDR3 is CSASSQQGTARSYEQYF. The CDR3 nucleotides are TGCAGTGCTAGCTCTCAACAGGGGACAGCCCGCTCCTACGAGCAGTACTTC.

The chain couples TRBV4-2 to TRBJ2-1; D not resolved. The CDR3 totals 11 residues. Per the germline V gene, CDR1 is LGHNA and CDR2 is YNFKEQ. The ends were cut back, 1 base at V and 10 bases at J, with 5 bases in the middle. CDR3 DNA sequence: TGTGCCAGCAGCCAAGCGAAAGAGCAGTTCTTC. Residues: CASSQAKEQFF.